The source of this T cell receptor (beta chain) is a study of T cells in Graves' hyperthyroidism and ophthalmopathy. Study-wide points: Most clonotypes expanded in the thyroid (above 0.001) were also present in blood. Ophthalmopathy was separated from stable hyperthyroidism by a 13 V-J model. The model foresaw ophthalmopathy a median about 6.5 months prior to onset.

Clinical symptoms, serum thyroxine, TRAb, thyroid ultrasound and orbital computed tomography informed diagnoses. This clonotype has a single count. Its cognate antigen is unknown. Amplified regions were TCR beta CDR3 sequences from RNA transcripts. Primed by the HTBI set, a first-round RT-PCR was run on the TCR CDR3. TCRdb redid the calling of the multiplex PCR reads with MiXCR, one entry per CDR3 protein. The sample has roughly 500,000 distinct CDR3 sequences, 46% seen once. Losses at the gene ends were 5 bases for V and 6 bases for J; bases not matched to a gene: 7. The CDR3 has 17 residues. CDR1 is LNHNV, CDR2 YYDKDF, per germline (reference sequence).

This chain connects TRBV15 to TRBJ2-2, with 15 bases identical to TRBD2. Sequencing input: peripheral blood or thyroid tissue (not recorded which). The sequence was obtained from an adult woman with Graves' disease, either hyperthyroidism or ophthalmopathy (not recorded which). The CDR3 protein is CATSGGLAGGMAGELFF. The CDR3 coding sequence is TGTGCCACCAGCGGGGGACTAGCGGGAGGAATGGCCGGGGAGCTGTTTTTT.